This T cell receptor beta chain is from a study of identical twins. Remarks on this clonotype: The target antigen is unknown.

Study results and limitations: In zero-insertion analyses, partial confounding could arise from invariant MAIT and iNKT cells.

The V and J ends lost 10 bases and 2 bases respectively, with 20 bases between them. The length of the CDR3 is 15 residues. CDR1 is LGHDT, CDR2 YNNKEL, per germline (reference sequence). It was template switching that added a universal primer site, and there were unique molecular identifiers on the cDNA. TCRdb reanalysed the 5' RACE reads using MiXCR and keeps one entry per CDR3 protein. The table shows 750,000 to 950,000 distinct CDR3 sequences, with over 9% occurring only once. These sequences were also reported in another study, on yellow fever vaccine responses in identical twins.

The sequenced sample was PBMCs. The chain recombines TRBV3-1 with TRBJ2-5, with D possibly being TRBD2 (6 bases). The source is a woman aged 18-29 years in good health. The CDR3 region has the DNA TGTGCCACCTCCCAAGGCGGGACTTGGCAAGAGACCCAGTACTTC. Translating it yields CATSQGGTWQETQYF.